This TCR beta chain stems from a study of blood T cell repertoires in COVID-19. In the authors' workflow: The assay estimated nucleated cells by amplifying reference gene primers. Generated by immunoSEQ multiplex PCR, the TCRdb table keeps only in-frame clones and is missing some. V, J and clone size are those of that table, while D and trimming were read from the DNA. This repertoire shows approximately 250,000 clones, about 82% found once; its top ten account for approximately 6%. Source material: peripheral blood. This clonotype was obtained from a woman aged 80 or over with COVID-19, enrolled during active disease.

CDR3 region: CASSLGQNTGELFF. CDR3 nucleotide sequence: TGTGCCAGCAGCTTAGGTCAGAACACCGGGGAGCTGTTTTTT. This sequence joins TRBV7-9 and TRBJ2-2, with D unclear. V shed 1 base and J shed 1 base, with 4 bases lying between them. Germline loops: CDR1 SEHNR, CDR2 FQNEAQ (reference sequence). The CDR3 runs to 14 residues.